This T cell receptor (beta chain) was profiled in a study of blood T cells in healthy people across ages. Study information: Researchers report that template switching captured about one barcoded beta molecule per two T cells. The study's findings and limits: Donor CMV status was unknown, possibly confounding expanded clonotype changes. A greater number of naive CD4+ cells and higher diversity distinguished long-lived donors from aged donors.

The authors ran a second PCR of about 6 to 11 cycles using a sample-barcoded 5' primer and a J-beta primer mix. TCRdb reprocessed the 5' RACE reads with MiXCR, giving one entry per CDR3 protein. The repertoire consists of fewer than 1,200,000 distinct CDR3 sequences, with approximately 26% occurring once and the leading ten covering approximately 0.71%. Trimming removed 5 bases at V and 11 bases at J, with 21 bases between. The CDR3 is made up of 13 amino acids. Germline-derived CDR1 and CDR2 are SQVTM and ANQGSEA. This clonotype was detected many times. The antigen remains unidentified. Peripheral blood from each donor was collected in a volume of 9.5 to 10 milliliters. These data also formed part of another study, on T cells of mothers and their children.

The genes are TRBV29-1 and TRBJ1-2; tentatively, D is TRBD1 (5 bases). This clonotype was obtained from a girl aged 2 to 9 in good health. The sequencing sample was made of blood. The CDR3 loop is CSVPPSEGIWYTF. In DNA form, the CDR3 reads TGCAGCGTTCCCCCTTCGGAGGGGATTTGGTACACCTTC.